Presented here are 23 T cell receptor beta chains from one specimen sequenced in a study of T cell responses to AZD1222 COVID-19 vaccine. The method was immunoSEQ multiplex PCR; TCRdb's version includes in-frame clones alone and lacks a portion of them. Listed are about 140,000 clones; 2% to 2.5% falls within the top ten. Material for sequencing was peripheral blood. The receptors stem from an adult in good health.

J is TRBJ1-2 and V is TRBV6-4, with D uncertain. This CDR3 spans 12 amino acids. In germline, CDR1 is MRHNA, CDR2 SNTAGT. V was pared by 2 bases and J by 4 bases, with 5 bases between. CDR3 coding DNA: TGTGCCAGCAGTGACGCGGGCTATGGCTACACCTTC. It codes for CASSDAGYGYTF.

The chain carries TRBV24-1 and TRBJ2-3, with TRBD1 matching 7 bases. With 2 bases clipped from V and 5 bases from J, the junction kept 0 bases outside the gene matches. Germline V gene sequence: CDR1 KGHDR, CDR2 SFDVKD. The CDR3 is 13 amino acids. CDR3 nucleotides: TGTGCCACCAGTGATTGGGACAGAGATACGCAGTATTTT. It specifies CATSDWDRDTQYF.

The rearrangement links TRBV7-2 to TRBJ2-4; a weak D match, TRBD2 (7 bases). Germline-derived CDR1 and CDR2 are SGHTA and FQGNSA. The V end was cut by 1 base, the J end by 3 bases, with 19 bases between. The CDR3 extends over 18 amino acids. The CDR3 region is CASSLGGRRGASKNIQYF. The CDR3 bases are TGTGCCAGCAGCTTAGGAGGGCGACGGGGGGCTAGCAAAAACATTCAGTACTTC.

V and J are TRBV6-1 and TRBJ1-5, with D perhaps TRBD1 (6 bases). The V gene lost 1 base and the J gene lost 5 bases, with 12 bases spanning the gap. Germline CDR1 reads MNHNS; CDR2 reads SASEGT. The CDR3 is 15 amino acids. In DNA form, the CDR3 reads TGTGCCAGCAGTGAAGGGGTCAGGGGCCATCAGCCCCAGCATTTT. It is translated as CASSEGVRGHQPQHF.

The chain couples TRBV27 to TRBJ1-2, with D maybe TRBD1 (5 bases). CDR3 size: 16 residues. Germline V CDR1 and CDR2: MNHEY, SMNVEV (reference sequence). V was cut by 5 bases and J by 5 bases, with 21 bases left in between. The CDR3 protein is CASSIHSGPGKYGYTF. CDR3 coding DNA: TGTGCCAGCAGTATACACTCCGGGCCAGGGAAGTATGGCTACACCTTC.

The chain is built from TRBV5-1 and TRBJ2-1, with D possibly matching TRBD1 (6 bases). V was cut by 0 bases and J by 0 bases, with 10 bases left in between. Germline CDR1 reads SGHRS; CDR2 reads YFSETQ. The CDR3 extends over 16 amino acids. Here the CDR3 reads CASSLGQGPSYNEQFF. CDR3 bases: TGCGCCAGCAGCTTGGGGCAGGGGCCCTCCTACAATGAGCAGTTCTTC.

The chain couples TRBV7-2 to TRBJ2-1, with unresolved D. The CDR3 is made up of 12 amino acids. Germline loops: CDR1 SGHTA, CDR2 FQGNSA. V lost 5 bases to trimming and J lost 6 bases, with 8 bases between them. CDR3 bases: TGTGCCAGCAGCCCGATTCCCAATGAGCAGTTCTTC. Its protein product is CASSPIPNEQFF.

This chain links TRBV5-4 with TRBJ1-5, with D unresolved. Between the trimmed V and J ends, which lost 0 bases and 5 bases, there was a span of 9 bases. This CDR3 spans 14 amino acids. CDR1 is SGHNT and CDR2 is YYREEE in the germline V gene (reference sequence). CDR3 amino acids: CASSLGGQHQPQHF. The CDR3 DNA sequence: TGTGCCAGCAGCTTGGGCGGGCAACATCAGCCCCAGCATTTT.

The rearrangement uses TRBV29-1 and TRBJ2-3; perhaps TRBD2 as D (5 bases). Germline V gene data show CDR1 as SQVTM and CDR2 as ANQGSEA. The CDR3 sequence is 13 residues long. Trimming removed 1 base from V and 9 bases from J, with 14 bases in between. The CDR3 loop reads CSVEVDYSGTQYF. CDR3 DNA: TGCAGCGTTGAAGTTGACTATTCCGGAACGCAGTATTTT.

CDR3 bases: TGTGCCAGCAGGTCGACAGGGAGGAATTCACCCCTCCACTTT. Amino acid sequence: CASRSTGRNSPLHF. The chain couples TRBV6-5 to TRBJ1-6, with TRBD1 matching 7 bases. V dropped 6 bases and J dropped 7; count of bases not matched to a gene: 6. CDR1 and CDR2 from the germline V gene are MNHEY and SVGAGI. This CDR3 contains 14 residues.

The chain joins TRBV11-1 to TRBJ1-3; D is unresolved. Germline CDR1 SGHAT, CDR2 FQDESV (reference sequence). Trimming stripped 6 bases from V and 0 bases from J, with 9 bases between. CDR3 length: 14 amino acids. CDR3 residues: CASRHRSSGNTIYF. The CDR3 DNA reads TGTGCCAGCAGACACCGGAGCTCTGGAAACACCATATATTTT.

The chain couples TRBV18 to TRBJ1-5; D may be TRBD1 (5 bases). The CDR3 has 15 residues. Trimming left V 3 bases short and J 5 bases short, with 14 bases between. Per germline, CDR1 KGHSH and CDR2 LQKENI. CDR3 sequence: CASSPGTWVDQPQHF. The CDR3 region has the DNA TGTGCCAGCTCACCCGGGACTTGGGTGGATCAGCCCCAGCATTTT.

The chain combines TRBV29-1 with TRBJ2-6, with TRBD2 identical over 10 bases. The ends lost 4 bases at V and 1 base at J; junction bases unmatched: 4. Germline CDR1 reads SQVTM; CDR2 reads ANQGSEA. This CDR3 is built from 16 residues. CDR3 region: CSVGASGGSGANVLTF. The CDR3 DNA sequence: TGCAGCGTTGGGGCTAGCGGGGGTTCTGGGGCCAACGTCCTGACTTTC.

The V and J genes are TRBV28 and TRBJ1-1; the D gene is possibly TRBD1 (5 bases). The CDR3 is 13 residues long. Trimming removed 3 bases from V and 3 bases from J, with 8 bases in between. CDR1 MDHEN and CDR2 SYDVKM come from the germline V gene. CDR3 coding DNA: TGTGCCAGCAGTTTTATGGGGGACACTGAAGCTTTCTTT. Its protein is CASSFMGDTEAFF.

The chain couples TRBV12-5 to TRBJ1-2; TRBD1 matches at 10 bases. This CDR3 is built from 14 residues. In germline, CDR1 is LGHNT, CDR2 FRNRAP. V lost 0 bases, J lost 8 bases, and 3 bases stayed unmatched. The CDR3 region has the DNA TGTGCTAGTGGTTTGGTACAGACAGGGGGCGGCTACACCTTC. It yields the protein CASGLVQTGGGYTF. Complete variable domain (other parts from reference TRBV12-5 and TRBJ1-2): DARVTQTPRHKVTEMGQEVTMRCQPILGHNTVFWYRQTMMQGLELLAYFRNRAPLDDSGMPKDRFSAEMPDATLATLKIQPSEPRDSAVYFCASGLVQTGGGYTFGSGTRLTVV.

This chain links TRBV19 with TRBJ1-2; D may be TRBD1 (5 bases). Trimming took 6 bases from V and 4 from J, leaving 12 bases between them. The CDR3 loop spans 13 amino acids. Germline V gene lookup returns CDR1 LNHDA and CDR2 SQIVND (reference sequence). The CDR3 nucleotides are TGTGCCAGTAGAACGGGACCTCTCTATGGCTACACCTTC. Amino acid sequence: CASRTGPLYGYTF.

This chain links TRBV19 with TRBJ1-5, with D possibly TRBD1 on 5 matching bases. Germline V gives CDR1 LNHDA, CDR2 SQIVND (reference sequence). Trimming left V 2 bases short and J 1 base short, with 12 bases between. The CDR3 has 16 amino acids. This CDR3 reads CASSILQVVSNQPQHF. The DNA of the CDR3 is TGTGCCAGTAGTATATTACAGGTAGTGAGCAATCAGCCCCAGCATTTT.

V and J are TRBV6-5 and TRBJ1-5; 8 nucleotides line up with TRBD1. Trimming took 6 bases from V and 2 from J; bases not matched to a gene: 6. This CDR3 is 15 amino acids long. The germline CDR1 and CDR2 sequences are MNHEY and SVGAGI. The CDR3 nucleotides are TGTGCCAGCAGATTGACAGGGGCGGGCAATCAGCCCCAGCATTTT. It yields the protein CASRLTGAGNQPQHF.

The rearrangement links TRBV19 to TRBJ1-1; D unresolved. The CDR3 is 15 residues long. V lost 5 bases, J lost 3 bases, and 16 bases lay in between. Per germline, CDR1 LNHDA and CDR2 SQIVND (reference sequence). The DNA for the CDR3 is TGTGCCAGTAGTTCTAGTGCTGGGGATGACACTGAAGCTTTCTTT. Translation: CASSSSAGDDTEAFF.

The V and J genes are TRBV5-1 and TRBJ2-4; either TRBD1 or TRBD2 may supply D (7 bases each). Germline lookup yields CDR1 SGHRS and CDR2 YFSETQ. Trimming removed 4 bases from V and 9 bases from J, with 17 bases in between. This CDR3 is built from 14 residues. This CDR3 reads CASSERQGGSIQYF. CDR3 coding DNA: TGCGCCAGCAGCGAAAGACAGGGAGGGAGCATTCAGTACTTC.

The chain has TRBV6-1 and TRBJ1-2, with D uncertain. The V and J ends lost 2 bases and 8 bases respectively, with 15 bases between them. The CDR3 is 14 residues long. The V gene's germline CDR1 is MNHNS and CDR2 SASEGT. CDR3 sequence reads: CASSELGRWEGYTF. CDR3 bases: TGTGCCAGCAGTGAACTTGGGCGTTGGGAGGGCTACACCTTC.

The chain combines TRBV5-1 with TRBJ2-7; no firm D call. V was cut by 0 bases and J by 1 base, with 8 bases left in between. The length of the CDR3 is 14 residues. In germline, CDR1 is SGHRS, CDR2 YFSETQ. DNA for the CDR3: TGCGCCAGCAGCTTGGATGGGTCGTCCTACGAGCAGTACTTC. Translation gives CASSLDGSSYEQYF.

The chain combines TRBV2 with TRBJ2-6, with a possible D match to TRBD2 (5 bases). CDR1 and CDR2 from the germline V gene are SNHLY and FYNNEI. Trimming left V 6 bases short and J 4 bases short, with 13 bases between. This CDR3 comprises 15 residues. CDR3 loop: CASSTRGAGANVLTF. The CDR3 DNA reads TGTGCCAGCAGCACCCGGGGTGCGGGGGCCAACGTCCTGACTTTC.